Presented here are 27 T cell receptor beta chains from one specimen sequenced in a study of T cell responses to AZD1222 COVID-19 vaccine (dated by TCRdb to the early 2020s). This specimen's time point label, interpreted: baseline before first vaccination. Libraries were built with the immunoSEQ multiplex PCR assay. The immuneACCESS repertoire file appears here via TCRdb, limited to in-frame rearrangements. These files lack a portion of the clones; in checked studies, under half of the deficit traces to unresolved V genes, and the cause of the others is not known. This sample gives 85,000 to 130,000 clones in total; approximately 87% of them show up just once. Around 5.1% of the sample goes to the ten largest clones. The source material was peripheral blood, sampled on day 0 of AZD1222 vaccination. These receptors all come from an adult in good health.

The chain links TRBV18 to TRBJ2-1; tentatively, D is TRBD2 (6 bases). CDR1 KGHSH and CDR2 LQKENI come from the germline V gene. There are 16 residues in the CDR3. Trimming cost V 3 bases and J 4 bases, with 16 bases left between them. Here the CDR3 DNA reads TGTGCCAGCTCACCTAGGGACGGGGCGGGATACAATGAGCAGTTCTTC. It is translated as CASSPRDGAGYNEQFF.

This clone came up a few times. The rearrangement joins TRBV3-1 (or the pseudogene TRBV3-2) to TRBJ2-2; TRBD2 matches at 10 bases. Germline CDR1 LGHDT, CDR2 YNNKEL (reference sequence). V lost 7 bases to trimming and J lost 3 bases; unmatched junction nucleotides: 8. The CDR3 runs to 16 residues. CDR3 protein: CASIKREGPHTGELFF. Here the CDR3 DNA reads TGTGCCAGCATAAAGCGGGAGGGCCCTCACACCGGGGAGCTGTTTTTT.

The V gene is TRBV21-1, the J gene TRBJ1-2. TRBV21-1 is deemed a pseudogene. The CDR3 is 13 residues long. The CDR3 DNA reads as TGTGCCAGCAGCAAGTTTAAGGGAGGTGGCTACACCTTC. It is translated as CASSKFKGGGYTF.

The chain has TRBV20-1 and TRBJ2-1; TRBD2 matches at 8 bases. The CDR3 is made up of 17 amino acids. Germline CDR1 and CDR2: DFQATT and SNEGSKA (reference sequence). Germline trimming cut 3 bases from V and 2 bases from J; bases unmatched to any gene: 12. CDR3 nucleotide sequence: TGCAGTGCTAGTAATTTGGCGGGAGGAGTGACCTACAATGAGCAGTTCTTC. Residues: CSASNLAGGVTYNEQFF.

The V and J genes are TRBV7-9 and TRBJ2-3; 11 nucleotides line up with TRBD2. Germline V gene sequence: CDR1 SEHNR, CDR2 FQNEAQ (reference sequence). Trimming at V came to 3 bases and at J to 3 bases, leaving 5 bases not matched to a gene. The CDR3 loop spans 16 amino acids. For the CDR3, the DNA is TGTGCCAGCAGCTTCTTAGCGGGAGGGCCGACAGATACGCAGTATTTT. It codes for CASSFLAGGPTDTQYF.

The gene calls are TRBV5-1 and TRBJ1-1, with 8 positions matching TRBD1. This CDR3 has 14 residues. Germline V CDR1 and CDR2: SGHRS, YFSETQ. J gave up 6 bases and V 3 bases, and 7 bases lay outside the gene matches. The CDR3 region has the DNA TGCGCCAGCAGCTATGACCAGGGGGCGGCTGAAGCTTTCTTT. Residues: CASSYDQGAAEAFF. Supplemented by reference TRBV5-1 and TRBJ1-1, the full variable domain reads KAGVTQTPRYLIKTRGQQVTLSCSPISGHRSVSWYQQTPGQGLQFLFEYFSETQRNKGNFPGRFSGRQFSNSRSEMNVSTLELGDSALYLCASSYDQGAAEAFFGQGTRLTVV.

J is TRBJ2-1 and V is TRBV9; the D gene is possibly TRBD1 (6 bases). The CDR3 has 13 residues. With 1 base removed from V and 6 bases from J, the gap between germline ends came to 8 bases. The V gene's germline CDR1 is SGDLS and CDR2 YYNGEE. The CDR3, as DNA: TGTGCCAGCAGCGTACAACAGGGCAATGAGCAGTTCTTC. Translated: CASSVQQGNEQFF.

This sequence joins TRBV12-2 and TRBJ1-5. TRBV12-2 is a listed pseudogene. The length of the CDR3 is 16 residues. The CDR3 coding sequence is TGTGCAAGTCGCTTAGCGACATATTCCGAGGATCAGCCCCAGCATTTT. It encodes CASRLATYSEDQPQHF.

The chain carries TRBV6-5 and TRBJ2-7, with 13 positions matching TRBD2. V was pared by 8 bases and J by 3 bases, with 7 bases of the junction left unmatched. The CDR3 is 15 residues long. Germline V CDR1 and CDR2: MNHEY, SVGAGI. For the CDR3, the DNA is TGTGCCAGCTCCGGGACTAGCGGGACCTACTACGAGCAGTACTTC. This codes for CASSGTSGTYYEQYF.

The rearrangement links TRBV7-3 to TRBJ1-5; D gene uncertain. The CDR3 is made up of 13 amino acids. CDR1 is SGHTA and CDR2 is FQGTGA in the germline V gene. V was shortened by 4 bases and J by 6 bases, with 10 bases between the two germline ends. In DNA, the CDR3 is TGTGCCAGCAGCTCCAAGGTGGGTCAGCCCCAGCATTTT. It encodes CASSSKVGQPQHF. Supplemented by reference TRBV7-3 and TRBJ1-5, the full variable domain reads GAGVSQTPSNKVTEKGKYVELRCDPISGHTALYWYRQSLGQGPEFLIYFQGTGAADDSGLPNDRFFAVRPEGSVSTLKIQRTERGDSAVYLCASSSKVGQPQHFGDGTRLSIL.

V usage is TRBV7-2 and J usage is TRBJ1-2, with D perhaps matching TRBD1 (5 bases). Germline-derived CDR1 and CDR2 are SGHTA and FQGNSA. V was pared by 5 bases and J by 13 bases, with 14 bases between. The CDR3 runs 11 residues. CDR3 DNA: TGTGCCAGCAGCCCCAGAGAGGGGTTCACCTTC. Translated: CASSPREGFTF. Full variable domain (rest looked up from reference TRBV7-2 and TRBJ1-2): GAGVSQSPSNKVTEKGKDVELRCDPISGHTALYWYRQSLGQGLEFLIYFQGNSAPDKSGLPSDRFSAERTGGSVSTLTIQRTQQEDSAVYLCASSPREGFTFGSGTRLTVV.

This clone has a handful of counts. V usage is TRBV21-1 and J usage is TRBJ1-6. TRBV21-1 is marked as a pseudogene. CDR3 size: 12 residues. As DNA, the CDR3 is TGTGCCAGCAGCCCCGGAGTTTCACCCCTCCACTTT. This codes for CASSPGVSPLHF.

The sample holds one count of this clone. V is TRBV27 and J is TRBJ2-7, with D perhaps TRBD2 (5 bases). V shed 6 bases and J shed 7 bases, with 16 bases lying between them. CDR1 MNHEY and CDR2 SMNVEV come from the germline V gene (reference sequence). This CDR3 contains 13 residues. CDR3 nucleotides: TGTGCCAGCAGCCCCGCGGGTTGGTCTGAGCAGTACTTC. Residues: CASSPAGWSEQYF.

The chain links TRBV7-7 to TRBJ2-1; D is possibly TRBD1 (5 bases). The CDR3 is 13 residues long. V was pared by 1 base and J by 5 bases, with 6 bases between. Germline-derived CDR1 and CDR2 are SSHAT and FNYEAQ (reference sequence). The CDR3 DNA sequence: TGTGCCAGCAGCTTAGACAGGAACAATGAGCAGTTCTTC. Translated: CASSLDRNNEQFF.

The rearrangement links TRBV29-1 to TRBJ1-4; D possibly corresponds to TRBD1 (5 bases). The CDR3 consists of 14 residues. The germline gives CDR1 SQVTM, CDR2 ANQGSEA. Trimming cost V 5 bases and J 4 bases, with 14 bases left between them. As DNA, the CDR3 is TGCAGCGTTTACTACCGGGACGATAATGAAAAACTGTTTTTT. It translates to CSVYYRDDNEKLFF.

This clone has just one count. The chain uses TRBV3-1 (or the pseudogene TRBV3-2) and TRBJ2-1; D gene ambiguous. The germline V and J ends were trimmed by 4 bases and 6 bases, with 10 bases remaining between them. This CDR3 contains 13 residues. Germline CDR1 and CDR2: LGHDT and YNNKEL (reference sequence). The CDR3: CASSPKAGNEQFF. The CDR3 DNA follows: TGTGCCAGCAGCCCCAAGGCCGGCAATGAGCAGTTCTTC.

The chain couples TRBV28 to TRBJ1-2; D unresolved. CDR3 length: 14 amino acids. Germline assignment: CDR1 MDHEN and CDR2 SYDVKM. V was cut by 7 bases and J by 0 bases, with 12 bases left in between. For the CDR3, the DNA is TGTGCCAGCAAACCCCCGGATTCTAACTATGGCTACACCTTC. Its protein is CASKPPDSNYGYTF.

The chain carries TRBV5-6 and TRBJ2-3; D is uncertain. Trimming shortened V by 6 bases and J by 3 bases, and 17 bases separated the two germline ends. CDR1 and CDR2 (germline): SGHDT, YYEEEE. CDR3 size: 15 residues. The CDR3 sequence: CASNAFRATTDTQYF. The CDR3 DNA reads TGTGCCAGCAACGCCTTCCGGGCCACAACAGATACGCAGTATTTT.

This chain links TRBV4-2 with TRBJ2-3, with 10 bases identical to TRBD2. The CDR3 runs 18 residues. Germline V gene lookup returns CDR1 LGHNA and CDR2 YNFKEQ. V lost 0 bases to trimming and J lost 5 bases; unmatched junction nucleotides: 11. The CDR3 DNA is TGTGCCAGCAGCCAAGATCAGGCTAGCGGGAGTCCCGGAGATACGCAGTATTTT. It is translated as CASSQDQASGSPGDTQYF.

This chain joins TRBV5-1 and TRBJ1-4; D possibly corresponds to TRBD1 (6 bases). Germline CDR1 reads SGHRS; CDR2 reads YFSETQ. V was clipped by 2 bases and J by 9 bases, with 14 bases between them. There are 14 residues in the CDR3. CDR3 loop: CASSFGETGQKLFF. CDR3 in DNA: TGCGCCAGCAGCTTCGGCGAAACAGGGCAAAAACTGTTTTTT.

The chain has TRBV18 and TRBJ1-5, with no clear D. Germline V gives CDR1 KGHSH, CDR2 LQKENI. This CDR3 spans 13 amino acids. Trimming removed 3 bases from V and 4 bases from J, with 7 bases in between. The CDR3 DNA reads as TGTGCCAGCTCACCTGGACCTAATCAGCCCCAGCATTTT. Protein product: CASSPGPNQPQHF.

The CDR3 region is CASSYSASGSYEQYF. As DNA, the CDR3 is TGTGCCAGCAGTTACTCGGCTAGCGGCTCCTACGAGCAGTACTTC. V and J are TRBV6-5 and TRBJ2-7; 7 bases match TRBD2. Per germline, CDR1 MNHEY and CDR2 SVGAGI. Trimming took 0 bases from V and 0 from J; bases not matched to a gene: 2. CDR3 size: 15 residues.

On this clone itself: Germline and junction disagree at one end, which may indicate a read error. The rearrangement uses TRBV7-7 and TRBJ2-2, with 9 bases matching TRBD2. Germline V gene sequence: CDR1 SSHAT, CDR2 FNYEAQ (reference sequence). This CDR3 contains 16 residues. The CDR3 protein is CASSSQAGGVTGELFF. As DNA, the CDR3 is TGTGCTAGCAGCTCCCAGGCGGGAGGGGTTACCGGGGAGCTGTTTTTT.

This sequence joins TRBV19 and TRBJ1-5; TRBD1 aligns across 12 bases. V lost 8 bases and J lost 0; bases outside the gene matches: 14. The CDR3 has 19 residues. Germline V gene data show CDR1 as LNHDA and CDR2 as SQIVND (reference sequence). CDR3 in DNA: TGTGCCAGTGAGTTGGGACCGGGACAGGGGGCGGATAGCAATCAGCCCCAGCATTTT. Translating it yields CASELGPGQGADSNQPQHF.

CDR3 in amino acids: CAISEFQGRSYEQYF. In DNA form, the CDR3 reads TGTGCCATCAGTGAGTTCCAGGGGAGGTCCTACGAGCAGTACTTC. V and J are TRBV10-3 and TRBJ2-7; D could derive from TRBD1 or TRBD2 (6 bases each). Trimming removed 1 base at V and 1 base at J, with 11 bases between. The CDR3 loop spans 15 amino acids. Germline V lookup: CDR1 ENHRY, CDR2 SYGVKD.

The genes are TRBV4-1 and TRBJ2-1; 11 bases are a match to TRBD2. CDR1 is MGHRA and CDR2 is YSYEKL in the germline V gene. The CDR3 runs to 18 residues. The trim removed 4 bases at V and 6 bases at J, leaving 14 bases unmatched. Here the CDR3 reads CASSPRDASGRRGNEQFF. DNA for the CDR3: TGCGCCAGCAGCCCCCGGGACGCTAGCGGGAGGAGGGGCAATGAGCAGTTCTTC.

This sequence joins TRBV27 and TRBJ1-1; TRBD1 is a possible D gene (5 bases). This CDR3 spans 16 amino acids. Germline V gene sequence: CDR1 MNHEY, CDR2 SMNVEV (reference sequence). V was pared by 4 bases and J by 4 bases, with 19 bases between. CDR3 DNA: TGTGCCAGCAGTTATGGGGCACCTAGCGGCGGCACTGAAGCTTTCTTT. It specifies CASSYGAPSGGTEAFF.